This TCR beta chain was identified during a study of persistence of HIV-infected CD4 T cells. The study's findings and limits: Within sorted populations, more oligoclonal TCRs accompanied more oligoclonal proviruses.

On this clone: The antigen remains unidentified. Additional DNA sequences in this sample encode the identical CDR3.

The immunoSEQ assay was version 4, run in survey mode. Assay: immunoSEQ multiplex PCR; the TCRdb copy retains only in-frame clones and omits some. The sample yields under 20,000 clones, more than 55% seen once. Germline assignment: CDR1 SGHTA and CDR2 FQGTGA. Trimming stripped 3 bases from V and 5 bases from J, with 8 bases between. This CDR3 region has 14 residues. The stimulus was an HIV-1 Gag 15-mer peptide pool, about 1 ug/peptide/mL. Responding CD4+ T cells were sorted by upregulation of both CD40 ligand and CD69. Suppressive ART was started during chronic HIV-1 infection in these adults. Donors had CD4+ T cell counts above 400 cells/uL and were CMV-seropositive.

V is TRBV7-3 and J is TRBJ1-6; TRBD1 might be the D (6 bases). The sample consisted of CD4+ T cells sorted from PBMCs after roughly 18-hour stimulation, taken from a patient who received antiretroviral therapy. This clonotype was sampled from an adult woman with HIV who was CMV-seropositive. For the CDR3, the DNA is TGTGCCAGCAGCTTGACAGGTGATAATTCACCCCTCCACTTT. Translation gives CASSLTGDNSPLHF.